The present T cell receptor beta chain was sequenced within a study of blood T cell repertoires in COVID-19. About the study: Italy, Spain and the United States were the sources of the convalescent and acute COVID-19 samples. T cells, B-cell-depleted T cells, or PBMCs supplied cDNA or gDNA.

The authors' processing: Counts of nucleated cells, estimated from reference gene primer amplification, were obtained. Here immunoSEQ multiplex PCR was the method, and the copy in TCRdb shows in-frame clones only, minus some. V and J calls and clone size are as listed in that table; D and trimming were resolved from the DNA. The sample lists about 60,000 clones, roughly four fifths occurring once. V shed 5 bases, J shed 5 bases, and the junction held 9 bases outside the gene matches. CDR1 WSHSY and CDR2 SAAADI come from the germline V gene. The CDR3 covers 16 residues. This clonotype was sampled from a woman at least 80 years old with acute or convalescent COVID-19. Sequencing was done on a sample of peripheral blood. The V and J genes are TRBV10-2 and TRBJ2-1, with 10 bases matching TRBD1. CDR3 sequence: CASSPLGTGAHNEQFF. The CDR3 DNA is TGCGCCAGCAGTCCCCTCGGGACAGGGGCCCACAATGAGCAGTTCTTC.